Below are 25 T cell receptor beta chains sequenced from a single sample in a study of response to subunit inactivated influenza vaccine. MiXCR, run by TCRdb on the RT-PCR reads, gives a single entry per CDR3 protein. In the table there are 650,000 to 800,000 distinct CDR3 sequences, 18% of which are singletons. The material sequenced was PBMCs from blood, taken around 5 days after vaccination. These receptors were taken from a man aged 45 to 65 who received an inactivated influenza vaccine.

The chain links TRBV12-3 or TRBV12-4 to TRBJ1-4; the D gene is possibly TRBD1 (5 bases). V was trimmed by 5 bases and J by 8 bases, leaving 9 bases between them. The CDR3 runs 12 residues. The CDR3 DNA sequence: TGTGCCAGCAGTGCGGGGGGGGAAAAACTGTTTTTT. This sequence encodes CASSAGGEKLFF.

The chain joins TRBV4-3 to TRBJ2-2; D is possibly TRBD2 (5 bases). Germline V gene sequence: CDR1 LGHNA, CDR2 YSLEER. V lost 0 bases, J lost 2 bases, and 13 bases lay in between. The CDR3 spans 17 residues. The chain's CDR3 is CASSQDFGPGNTGELFF. The CDR3, as DNA: TGCGCCAGCAGCCAAGATTTCGGGCCGGGAAACACCGGGGAGCTGTTTTTT.

J is TRBJ2-1 and V is TRBV7-7, with a possible D match to TRBD1 (5 bases). Germline V CDR1 and CDR2: SSHAT, FNYEAQ (reference sequence). This CDR3 comprises 14 residues. Trimming took off 2 bases at V and 6 bases at J, with 11 bases between the two ends. CDR3 in DNA: TGTGCCAGCAGCTTACAGGGTTCCGGCAATGAGCAGTTCTTC. Encoded protein: CASSLQGSGNEQFF.

The V gene is TRBV11-1, the J gene TRBJ2-3; D may be TRBD1 or TRBD2 (5 bases each). V was trimmed by 5 bases and J by 1 base, leaving 22 bases between them. CDR1 and CDR2 (germline): SGHAT, FQDESV (reference sequence). This CDR3 is 18 amino acids long. In DNA form, the CDR3 reads TGTGCCAGCAGCAAATCCCGGGGCCCGAGTCCCCGCACAGATACGCAGTATTTT. Translation gives CASSKSRGPSPRTDTQYF.

This clonotype occurred a few times. The CDR3, as DNA: TGCGCCAGCAGCACCGGACAGGGCCCGAACACTGAAGCTTTCTTT. Its translation: CASSTGQGPNTEAFF. The V gene is TRBV5-1, the J gene TRBJ1-1, with 8 bases identical to TRBD1. This CDR3 is built from 15 residues. The ends lost 4 bases at V and 1 base at J; junction bases unmatched: 6. CDR1 and CDR2 (germline): SGHRS, YFSETQ. Full variable domain (remainder filled in from reference TRBV5-1 and TRBJ1-1): KAGVTQTPRYLIKTRGQQVTLSCSPISGHRSVSWYQQTPGQGLQFLFEYFSETQRNKGNFPGRFSGRQFSNSRSEMNVSTLELGDSALYLCASSTGQGPNTEAFFGQGTRLTVV.

This clonotype is a singleton in its sample. The rearrangement joins TRBV27 to TRBJ2-1, with 7 bases lining up with TRBD2. Trimming at V came to 5 bases and at J to 4 bases, leaving 20 bases not matched to a gene. This CDR3 region has 19 residues. Germline V gene data show CDR1 as MNHEY and CDR2 as SMNVEV (reference sequence). The CDR3 DNA reads TGTGCCAGCAGTCCCGAGTGGGTCGGGGGGACTACCTATTACAATGAGCAGTTCTTC. Translating it yields CASSPEWVGGTTYYNEQFF.

The gene calls are TRBV20-1 and TRBJ2-2; D is possibly TRBD1 (6 bases). Germline CDR1 is DFQATT and CDR2 is SNEGSKA (reference sequence). V lost 4 bases to trimming and J lost 3 bases, with 9 bases between them. The CDR3 is 13 amino acids. The CDR3 loop reads CSANSGDTGELFF. The CDR3 DNA is TGCAGTGCTAACTCAGGGGACACCGGGGAGCTGTTTTTT.

The gene calls are TRBV6-2 or TRBV6-3 and TRBJ2-7, with a weak D call TRBD1 (6 bases). The V gene's germline CDR1 is MNHEY and CDR2 SVGEGT. The CDR3 has 13 amino acids. The V end was cut by 6 bases, the J end by 5 bases, with 14 bases between. The CDR3 bases are TGTGCCAGCAGCTATGACAGGATCGACGAGCAGTACTTC. Translating gives CASSYDRIDEQYF.

The table lists this clonotype with many counts. The rearrangement uses TRBV20-1 and TRBJ1-1; D gene ambiguous. The germline V and J ends were trimmed by 0 bases and 1 base, with 6 bases remaining between them. Germline V CDR1 and CDR2: DFQATT, SNEGSKA (reference sequence). CDR3 length equals 13 residues. CDR3 residues: CSARDFRNTEAFF. The CDR3 region has the DNA TGCAGTGCTAGAGATTTTAGGAACACTGAAGCTTTCTTT.

In DNA form, the CDR3 reads TGTGCCATCTCAGGGTCCTGGAGTGGCAATCAGCCCCAGCATTTT. Translated, it gives CAISGSWSGNQPQHF. The chain carries TRBV6-2 or TRBV6-3 and TRBJ1-5, with a tentative D call TRBD1 (5 bases). With 10 bases removed from V and 2 bases from J, the gap between germline ends came to 18 bases. Germline V gene sequence: CDR1 MNHEY, CDR2 SVGEGT. The CDR3 covers 15 residues.

With regard to this clonotype: At one boundary the junction diverges from the germline segment, which might be a read error. V and J are TRBV6-5 and TRBJ1-5, with a tentative D call TRBD1 (6 bases). Germline V gene data show CDR1 as MNHEY and CDR2 as SVGAGI. The CDR3 is 15 amino acids. The CDR3 loop is CASGYSRGSNQPQHF. The CDR3 coding sequence is TGTGCCAGCGGTTACTCAAGGGGGAGCAATCAGCCCCAGCATTTT.

The chain uses TRBV20-1 and TRBJ2-5; the match to TRBD1 covers 10 bases. The CDR3 runs to 18 residues. Germline V CDR1 and CDR2: DFQATT, SNEGSKA (reference sequence). Losses at the gene ends were 0 bases for V and 4 bases for J; bases not matched to a gene: 14. The CDR3 protein is CSARDPLSPGQGRETQYF. DNA of the CDR3: TGCAGTGCTAGAGATCCCCTAAGTCCGGGACAGGGGAGAGAGACCCAGTACTTC.

This clonotype was counted a few times. V gene TRBV5-1 combines with J gene TRBJ2-7; possible D gene TRBD1, 6 bases. Germline values: CDR1 SGHRS, CDR2 YFSETQ. Trimming removed 3 bases at V and 1 base at J, with 17 bases between. There are 16 residues in the CDR3. The CDR3: CASSWIGTTRSYEQYF. The CDR3 DNA follows: TGCGCCAGCAGCTGGATAGGGACAACGAGGTCCTACGAGCAGTACTTC.

V gene TRBV29-1 combines with J gene TRBJ1-5; D unclear. The CDR3 spans 13 residues. V was pared by 4 bases and J by 2 bases, with 9 bases between. The germline V gene encodes CDR1 SQVTM and CDR2 ANQGSEA. The CDR3 nucleotides are TGCAGCGTTGGGCTTGTCGGCAATCAGCCCCAGCATTTT. It yields the protein CSVGLVGNQPQHF. The full variable domain, in which reference TRBV29-1 and TRBJ1-5 provide the parts outside the CDR3, is SAVISQKPSRDICQRGTSLTIQCQVDSQVTMMFWYRQQPGQSLTLIATANQGSEATYESGFVIDKFPISRPNLTFSTLTVSNMSPEDSSIYLCSVGLVGNQPQHFGDGTRLSIL.

In this sample, this clonotype turned up a few times. The chain carries TRBV28 and TRBJ1-1; D might be TRBD1 (6 bases). The CDR3 has 15 residues. CDR1 is MDHEN and CDR2 is SYDVKM in the germline V gene. Between the trimmed V and J ends, which lost 4 bases and 4 bases, there was a span of 16 bases. The CDR3 coding sequence is TGTGCCAGCAGTTCTGGGGGCAGATACAGCACTGAAGCTTTCTTT. Its protein is CASSSGGRYSTEAFF.

This chain uses TRBV5-1 with TRBJ2-3, with 10 bases lining up with TRBD2. Germline CDR1 SGHRS, CDR2 YFSETQ. The V and J ends lost 6 bases and 4 bases, in that order; junction bases with no gene match: 14. The CDR3 spans 17 residues. CDR3 bases: TGCGCCAGCAAGGAGGCTAGCGGGGGCCTGAGGGCAGATACGCAGTATTTT. Its protein product is CASKEASGGLRADTQYF.

CDR3 sequence: CASSFRTWTSGSKADTQYF. DNA for the CDR3: TGTGCCAGCAGCTTCAGAACCTGGACTAGCGGGAGTAAAGCAGATACGCAGTATTTT. This sequence joins TRBV7-8 and TRBJ2-3; 13 positions match TRBD2. After removal of 3 bases from V and 4 bases from J, the junction contained 13 bases not matched to a gene. Germline V gene sequence: CDR1 SGHVS, CDR2 FQNEAQ. The CDR3 runs to 19 residues.

This chain connects TRBV2 to TRBJ1-5, with a weak D call TRBD1 (5 bases). CDR1 and CDR2 from the germline V gene are SNHLY and FYNNEI. The CDR3 runs to 14 residues. Trimming pared 6 bases from V and 1 base from J, leaving 10 bases between. The CDR3 DNA reads as TGTGCCAGCAGAGTGGGACTAAGCAATCAGCCCCAGCATTTT. Protein sequence: CASRVGLSNQPQHF.

This clonotype was seen only a few times. The CDR3 DNA sequence: TGTGCCATCAGTGCCCTAGCCGCGCCGGGGGAGACCCAGTACTTC. Protein: CAISALAAPGETQYF. This chain links TRBV10-3 with TRBJ2-5; tentative D call: TRBD2 (5 bases). Trimming stripped 4 bases from V and 5 bases from J, with 17 bases between. Germline CDR1 reads ENHRY; CDR2 reads SYGVKD. The CDR3 is 15 amino acids.

The J gene is TRBJ2-7, the V gene TRBV6-2 or TRBV6-3, with D perhaps TRBD2 (8 bases). Germline V gene lookup returns CDR1 MNHEY and CDR2 SVGEGT. The CDR3 spans 19 residues. Between the trimmed V and J ends, which lost 4 bases and 2 bases, there was a span of 27 bases. CDR3 in DNA: TGTGCCAGCAGTTCCCCGGGACTAGTGGGGGGGACAGCTACCTACGAGCAGTACTTC. Translation: CASSSPGLVGGTATYEQYF.

This clonotype was recorded a few times. The CDR3 sequence: CASSFSRRRVDEQFF. CDR3 DNA sequence: TGTGCCAGCAGTTTTAGTCGACGAAGGGTGGATGAGCAGTTCTTC. The chain uses TRBV12-3 or TRBV12-4 and TRBJ2-1, with D unresolved. This CDR3 region has 15 residues. V was clipped by 3 bases and J by 8 bases, with 17 bases between them.

Only a few counts were recorded for this clonotype. The chain couples TRBV10-3 to TRBJ2-1; 15 bases align to TRBD2. CDR1 and CDR2 from the germline V gene are ENHRY and SYGVKD. The length of the CDR3 is 15 residues. With 8 bases clipped from V and 12 bases from J, the junction kept 11 bases outside the gene matches. The CDR3: CAIGSGTSGRTMQFF. The CDR3 DNA reads as TGTGCCATCGGGTCCGGGACTAGCGGGAGGACAATGCAGTTCTTC.

V and J are TRBV7-9 and TRBJ2-7; D remains unclear. CDR1 SEHNR and CDR2 FQNEAQ come from the germline V gene (reference sequence). This CDR3 has 13 amino acids. Deletions cut 0 bases from V and 3 bases from J, with 6 bases between. CDR3 loop: CASSLAVNYEQYF. CDR3 DNA sequence: TGTGCCAGCAGCTTAGCGGTGAACTACGAGCAGTACTTC.

In DNA, the CDR3 is TGTGCCAGCTCCCAAAAGCGGGGGACTGAGCAGTTCTTC. Protein sequence: CASSQKRGTEQFF. V usage is TRBV18 and J usage is TRBJ2-1; the match to TRBD2 covers 8 bases. With 6 bases clipped from V and 9 bases from J, the junction kept 7 bases outside the gene matches. There are 13 residues in the CDR3. Germline V lookup: CDR1 KGHSH, CDR2 LQKENI. The complete variable domain, with remaining parts taken from reference TRBV18 and TRBJ2-1, reads NAGVMQNPRHLVRRRGQEARLRCSPMKGHSHVYWYRQLPEEGLKFMVYLQKENIIDESGMPKERFSAEFPKEGPSILRIQQVVRGDSAAYFCASSQKRGTEQFFGPGTRLTVL.

CDR3: CASSQEGKGADTQYF. CDR3 DNA: TGTGCCAGCAGCCAAGAAGGTAAAGGGGCAGATACGCAGTATTTT. The genes are TRBV4-2 and TRBJ2-3; perhaps TRBD1 as D (5 bases). CDR3 size: 15 residues. Trimming pared 0 bases from V and 4 bases from J, leaving 11 bases between. Germline CDR1 reads LGHNA; CDR2 reads YNFKEQ.